These 4 T cell receptor beta chains originate from one sample sequenced in a study of vaccination and CD4 T cells after COVID-19 (dated by TCRdb to between 2021 and 2023). No antigen has been assigned to these receptors. According to the study, the label for this sample's treatment or condition signals: approximately nine-day PBMC culture with coronavirus spike peptide pools or control peptides (ViraFEST assay). Preparation of the library involved PCR. The data were produced on an Illumina iSeq 100. TCR sequencing of DNA from cultured CD4+ T cells used the Oncomine TCR Beta short-read assay at the Johns Hopkins FTIC core. TCRdb handled the public reads itself, with Q25 trimming in fastp and clone calling in MiXCR, and kept productive beta chains. When rows share a CDR3 protein, they turn into one entry using the most common DNA and genes. The sample table holds 20,000 or so distinct CDR3 sequences, of which 23% were seen once. The ten largest clones represent approximately 7.8% of the sample.

Material for sequencing was cultured CD4+ T cells from blood. These receptor sequences come from a human donor with COVID-19.

V gene TRBV19 combines with J gene TRBJ2-2; 7 nucleotides line up with TRBD1. Losses at the gene ends were 5 bases for V and 4 bases for J; bases not matched to a gene: 4. The CDR3 is 14 amino acids. Germline assignment: CDR1 LNHDA and CDR2 SQIVND (reference sequence). The CDR3 spells CASSGQVFTGELFF. Here the CDR3 DNA reads TGTGCCAGTAGTGGACAGGTCTTCACCGGGGAGCTGTTTTTT.

The rearrangement joins TRBV5-4 to TRBJ1-6; D perhaps matches TRBD1 (5 bases). Germline V gene sequence: CDR1 SGHNT, CDR2 YYREEE (reference sequence). The CDR3 is 15 amino acids. V was cut by 4 bases and J by 7 bases, with 15 bases left in between. CDR3 in amino acids: CASSRDPDRNSPLHF. CDR3 nucleotide sequence: TGTGCCAGCAGCCGGGACCCCGATCGGAATTCACCCCTCCACTTT.

About this clonotype itself: A junction boundary mismatches the germline segment, possibly from a read error. V and J are TRBV7-9 and TRBJ1-2; tentatively, D is TRBD1 (5 bases). The length of the CDR3 is 15 residues. The germline V gene has CDR1 SEHNR and CDR2 FQNEAQ (reference sequence). CDR3 in amino acids: CTSSSRVEAPYGYTF. The CDR3 DNA is TGTACCAGCAGTTCCAGGGTTGAGGCCCCTTATGGCTACACCTTC.

This clonotype was picked up a small number of times. The chain recombines TRBV6-7 with TRBJ1-3; 7 nucleotides align to TRBD1. TRBV6-7 is sorted into the ORF group, with uncertain function. The V segment lost 8 bases and the J segment 0 bases; nucleotides outside the gene matches: 7. This CDR3 region has 15 residues. The CDR3 region is CASLDRTSSGNTIYF. The CDR3 coding sequence is TGTGCCAGCCTGGACAGGACGAGCTCTGGAAACACCATATATTTT.